This T cell receptor (beta chain) was obtained from a study of T cells in Graves' hyperthyroidism and ophthalmopathy. Researchers amplified the TCR beta CDR3 regions from RNA transcripts. With the HTBI primer set, the TCR CDR3 went through a first round of RT-PCR. TCRdb re-analysed the multiplex PCR reads in MiXCR, keeping a single row per CDR3 protein. Of around 400,000 distinct CDR3 sequences in the sample, around 14% were seen once. Germline loops: CDR1 MDHEN, CDR2 SYDVKM. The CDR3 contains 16 residues. The J segment lost 1 base and the V segment lost 3 bases, leaving 8 bases of the junction unmatched. Broader study findings: For ophthalmopathy, model prediction preceded onset by a median around 7 months. Most expanded thyroid clonotypes above 0.001 also appeared in blood.

The table lists this clonotype with many counts. Its target is not known. Progressors' blood was drawn at hyperthyroidism diagnosis, before ophthalmopathy symptoms. The PBMCs were sourced from fresh peripheral blood (about 10 ml). Sequences were obtained from blood. This chain links TRBV28 with TRBJ2-7; 8 nucleotides align to TRBD2. The receptor was isolated from a woman younger than 30 with Graves' hyperthyroidism that later progressed to Graves' ophthalmopathy. Written as DNA, the CDR3 is TGTGCCAGCAGTTTTGGGGCGGGAGGCCCTTCCTACGAGCAGTACTTC. Protein product: CASSFGAGGPSYEQYF.